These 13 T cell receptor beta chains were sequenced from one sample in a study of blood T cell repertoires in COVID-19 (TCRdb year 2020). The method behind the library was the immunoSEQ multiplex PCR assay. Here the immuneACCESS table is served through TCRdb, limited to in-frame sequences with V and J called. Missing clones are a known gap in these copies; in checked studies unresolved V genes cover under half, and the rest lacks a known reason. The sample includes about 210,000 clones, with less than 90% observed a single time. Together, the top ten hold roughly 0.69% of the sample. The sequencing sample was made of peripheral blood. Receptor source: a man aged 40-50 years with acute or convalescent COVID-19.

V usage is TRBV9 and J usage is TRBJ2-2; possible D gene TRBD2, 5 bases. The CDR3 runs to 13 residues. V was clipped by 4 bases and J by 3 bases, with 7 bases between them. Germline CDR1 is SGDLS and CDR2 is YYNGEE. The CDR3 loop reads CASSSGYTGELFF. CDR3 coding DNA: TGTGCCAGCAGCTCGGGGTACACCGGGGAGCTGTTTTTT.

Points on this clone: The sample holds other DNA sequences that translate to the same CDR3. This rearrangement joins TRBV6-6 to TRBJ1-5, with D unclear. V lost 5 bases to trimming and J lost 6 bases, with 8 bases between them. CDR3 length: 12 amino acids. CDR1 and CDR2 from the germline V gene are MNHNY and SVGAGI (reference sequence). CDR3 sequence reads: CASSPPGQPQHF. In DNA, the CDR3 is TGTGCCAGCAGTCCTCCAGGTCAGCCCCAGCATTTT.

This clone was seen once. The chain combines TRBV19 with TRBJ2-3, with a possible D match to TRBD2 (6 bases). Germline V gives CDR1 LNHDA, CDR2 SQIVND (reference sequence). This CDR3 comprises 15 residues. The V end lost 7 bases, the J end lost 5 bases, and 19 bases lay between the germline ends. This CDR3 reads CASTLGLASEDTQYF. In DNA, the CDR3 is TGTGCCAGTACCCTGGGACTCGCCTCTGAAGATACGCAGTATTTT.

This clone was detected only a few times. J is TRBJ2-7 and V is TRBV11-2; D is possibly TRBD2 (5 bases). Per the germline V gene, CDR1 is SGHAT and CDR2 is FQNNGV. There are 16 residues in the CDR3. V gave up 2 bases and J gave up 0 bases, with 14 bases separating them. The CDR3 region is CASSLLSGRRSYEQYF. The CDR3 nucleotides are TGTGCCAGCAGCTTATTAAGCGGACGACGCTCCTACGAGCAGTACTTC.

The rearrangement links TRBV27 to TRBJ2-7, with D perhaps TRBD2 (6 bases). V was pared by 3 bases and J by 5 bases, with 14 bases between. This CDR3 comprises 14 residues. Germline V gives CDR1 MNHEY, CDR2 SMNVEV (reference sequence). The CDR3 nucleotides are TGTGCCAGCAGTTTTTCTTGGGGGGTCAACGAGCAGTACTTC. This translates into CASSFSWGVNEQYF.

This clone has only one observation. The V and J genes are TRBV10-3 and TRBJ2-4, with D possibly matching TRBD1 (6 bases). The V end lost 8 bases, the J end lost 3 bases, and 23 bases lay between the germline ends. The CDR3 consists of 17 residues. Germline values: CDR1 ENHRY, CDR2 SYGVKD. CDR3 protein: CAIAPDSSSRGKNIQYF. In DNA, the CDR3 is TGTGCCATCGCTCCGGACAGTTCTAGCCGGGGCAAAAACATTCAGTACTTC.

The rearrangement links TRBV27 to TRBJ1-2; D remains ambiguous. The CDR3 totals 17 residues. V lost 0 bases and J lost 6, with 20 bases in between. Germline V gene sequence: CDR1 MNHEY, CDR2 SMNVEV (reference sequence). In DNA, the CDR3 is TGTGCCAGCAGTTTATCCCCCGGGGAAAGCGCCCCCCATGGCTACACCTTC. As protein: CASSLSPGESAPHGYTF.

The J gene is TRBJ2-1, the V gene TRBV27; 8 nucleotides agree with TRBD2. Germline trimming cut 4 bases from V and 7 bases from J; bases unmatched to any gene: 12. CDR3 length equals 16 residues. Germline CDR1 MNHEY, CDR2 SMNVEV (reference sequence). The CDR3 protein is CASSSPREGRKNEQFF. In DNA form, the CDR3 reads TGTGCCAGCAGTTCCCCACGGGAGGGCCGAAAGAATGAGCAGTTCTTC.

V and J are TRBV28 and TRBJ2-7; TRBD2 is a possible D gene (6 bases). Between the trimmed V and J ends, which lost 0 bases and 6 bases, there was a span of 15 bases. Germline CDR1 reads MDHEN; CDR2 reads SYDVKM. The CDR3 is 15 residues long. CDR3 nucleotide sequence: TGTGCCAGCAGTTTATGGTTCGCGCGGGGTGGCGAGCAGTACTTC. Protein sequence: CASSLWFARGGEQYF.

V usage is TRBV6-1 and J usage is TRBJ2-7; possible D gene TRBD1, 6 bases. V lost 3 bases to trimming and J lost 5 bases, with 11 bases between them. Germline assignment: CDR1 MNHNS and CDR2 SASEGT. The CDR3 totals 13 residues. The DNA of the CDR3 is TGTGCCAGCAGTGAGAACAGGGCGCACGAGCAGTACTTC. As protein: CASSENRAHEQYF.

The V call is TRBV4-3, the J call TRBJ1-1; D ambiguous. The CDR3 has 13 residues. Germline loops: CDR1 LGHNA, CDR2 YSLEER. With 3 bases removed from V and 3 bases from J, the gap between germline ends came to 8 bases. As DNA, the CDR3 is TGCGCCAGCAGCCAGCAGGAGGACACTGAAGCTTTCTTT. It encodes CASSQQEDTEAFF.

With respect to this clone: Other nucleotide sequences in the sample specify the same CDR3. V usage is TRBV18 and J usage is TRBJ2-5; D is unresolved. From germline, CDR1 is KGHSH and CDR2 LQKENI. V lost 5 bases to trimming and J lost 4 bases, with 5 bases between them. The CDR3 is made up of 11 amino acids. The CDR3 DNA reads TGTGCCAGCTCAGCAGGAGAGACCCAGTACTTC. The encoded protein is CASSAGETQYF.

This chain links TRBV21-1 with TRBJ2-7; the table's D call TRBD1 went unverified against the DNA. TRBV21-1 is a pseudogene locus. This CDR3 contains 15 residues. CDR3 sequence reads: CASSPPHRGTYEQYF. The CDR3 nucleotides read TGTGCCAGCAGCCCCCCCCACAGGGGAACGTACGAGCAGTACTTC.